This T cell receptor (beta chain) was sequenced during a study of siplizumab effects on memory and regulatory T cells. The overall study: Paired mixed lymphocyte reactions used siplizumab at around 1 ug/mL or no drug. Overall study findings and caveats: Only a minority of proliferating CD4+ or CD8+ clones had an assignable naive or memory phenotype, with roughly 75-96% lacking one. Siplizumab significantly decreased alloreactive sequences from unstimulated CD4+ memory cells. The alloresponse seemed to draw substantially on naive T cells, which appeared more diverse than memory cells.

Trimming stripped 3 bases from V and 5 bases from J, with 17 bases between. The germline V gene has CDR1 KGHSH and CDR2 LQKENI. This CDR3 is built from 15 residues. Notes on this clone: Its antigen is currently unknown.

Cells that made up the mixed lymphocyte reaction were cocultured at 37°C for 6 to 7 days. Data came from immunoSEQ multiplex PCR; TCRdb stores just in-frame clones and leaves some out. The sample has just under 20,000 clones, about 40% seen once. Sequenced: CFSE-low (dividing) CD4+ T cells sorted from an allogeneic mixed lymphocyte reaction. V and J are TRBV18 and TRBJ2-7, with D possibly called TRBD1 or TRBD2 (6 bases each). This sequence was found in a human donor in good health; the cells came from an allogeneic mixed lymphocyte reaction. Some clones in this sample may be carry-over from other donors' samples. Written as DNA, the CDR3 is TGTGCCAGCTCACCGATAGGTGGGGGGCAGAACGAGCAGTACTTC. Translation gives CASSPIGGGQNEQYF.